This section outlines one T cell receptor beta chain sequence together with its context. Its target is unknown. The CDR3 is 15 amino acids. V was cut by 6 bases and J by 4 bases, with 15 bases left in between. Germline CDR1 reads KGHSH; CDR2 reads LQKENI. This sample is part of a study of beta chain features in type 1 diabetes. Across the whole study: Across all samples, over 85 million sorted cells were examined.

Reverse transcription of all isolated RNA meant that expressed TCRB transcripts were sequenced. Clones were sequenced by immunoSEQ multiplex PCR, and TCRdb holds only the in-frame ones, with some missing. The sample consists of nearly 350,000 clones, 7.5% to 9% of them appearing once. Study findings and constraints: A pattern of fewer insertions and more deletions at VDJ junctions was seen in type 1 diabetes patients.

This TCR was sampled from a woman under 30 in good health. What was sequenced was central memory CD4+ T cells from blood. The rearrangement uses TRBV18 and TRBJ2-2; unclear D gene. The CDR3 region has the DNA TGTGCCAGCTCGCCCGGCTCACAGATCACCGGGGAGCTGTTTTTT. Its protein product is CASSPGSQITGELFF. The whole variable domain, filled in from reference TRBV18 and TRBJ2-2, reads NAGVMQNPRHLVRRRGQEARLRCSPMKGHSHVYWYRQLPEEGLKFMVYLQKENIIDESGMPKERFSAEFPKEGPSILRIQQVVRGDSAAYFCASSPGSQITGELFFGEGSRLTVL.